In this sample, the clone carrying this TCR beta chain turned up many times. Its target is not known. This CDR3 has 15 amino acids. With 5 bases clipped from V and 3 bases from J, the junction kept 7 bases outside the gene matches. Germline V gene lookup returns CDR1 LNHDA and CDR2 SQIVND (reference sequence). There were no patients who had received any treatment before thyroid surgery. This sample is drawn from a study of metastatic and nonmetastatic thyroid tumors. Study-level information: Repertoire comparisons spanned blood and tumor or nodule tissue from malignant and benign thyroid patients. General study results and limits: Reported TCR beta diversity, measured in blood and tumor, was significantly higher for malignant thyroid tumors than for benign nodules.

Authors' processing steps: What underpinned the distant-metastasis classifier for papillary thyroid cancer was the set of CDR3 differences across clinicopathological groups. TCRdb re-clonotyped the PCR reads via MiXCR. These V and J calls are TCRdb output, not the study's own analysis. Of tens of thousands of clones listed, approximately 25% are singletons. The sequenced sample was blood. The V and J genes are TRBV19 and TRBJ2-1; 7 positions match TRBD1. This TCR was sampled from a female donor with papillary thyroid cancer or a benign thyroid nodule (not recorded which). Some clones in this sample may be carry-over from other donors' samples. Written as DNA, the CDR3 is TGTGCCAGTAGTGTCCGGGACAGCGGCTACAATGAGCAGTTCTTC. Translating it yields CASSVRDSGYNEQFF.